The 15 T cell receptor beta chains reported below all come from one sample, sequenced in a study of cytomegalovirus exposure and HLA in healthy donors. Repertoires were generated with immunoSEQ multiplex PCR, while TCRdb's copy carries only in-frame clones and drops some. Counted here are about 300,000 clones, around nine tenths occurring once; the ten biggest clones make up about 0.85%. Sequencing input: PBMCs. The receptors here all came from a woman between 18 and 29 years old in good health and CMV-seronegative.

The V and J genes are TRBV21-1 and TRBJ1-4; TRBD1 is the table's D call, not checked against the DNA. TRBV21-1 represents a pseudogene. This CDR3 has 17 amino acids. The CDR3 sequence is CASSKLPQGATNEKLFF. DNA of the CDR3: TGTGCCAGCAGCAAACTACCACAGGGGGCAACTAATGAAAAACTGTTTTTT.

The rearrangement uses TRBV28 and TRBJ2-1; 9 nucleotides line up with TRBD2. Trimming removed 6 bases from V and 2 bases from J; junction bases left unmatched: 8. The CDR3 runs 16 residues. The germline V gene encodes CDR1 MDHEN and CDR2 SYDVKM. The CDR3 region is CASSLRLAETYNEQFF. CDR3 DNA sequence: TGTGCCAGCAGCCTAAGACTAGCGGAGACCTACAATGAGCAGTTCTTC.

The CDR3 is CASSRRPGNTIYF. As DNA, the CDR3 is TGCGCCAGCAGCCGGAGACCTGGAAACACCATATATTTT. The genes are TRBV5-1 and TRBJ1-3; D is uncertain. Germline CDR1 is SGHRS and CDR2 is YFSETQ. The germline V and J ends were trimmed by 4 bases and 2 bases, with 7 bases remaining between them. The CDR3 covers 13 residues.

This clone was seen just once. CDR3 sequence reads: CATRIPGGYEQYF. DNA for the CDR3: TGTGCCACTCGAATCCCAGGGGGCTACGAGCAGTACTTC. This chain uses TRBV28 with TRBJ2-7; 7 nucleotides agree with TRBD1. Germline values: CDR1 MDHEN, CDR2 SYDVKM. V was pared by 10 bases and J by 3 bases, with 9 bases of the junction left unmatched. The CDR3 is 13 residues long.

For the CDR3, the DNA is TGTGCCAGCAGTGATCGTAGGACAGTGAACACTGAAGCTTTCTTT. Its translation: CASSDRRTVNTEAFF. The chain joins TRBV6-1 to TRBJ1-1; TRBD1 might be the D (6 bases). Germline assignment: CDR1 MNHNS and CDR2 SASEGT. Trimming left V 3 bases short and J 0 bases short, with 11 bases between. The CDR3 loop spans 15 amino acids.

The chain has TRBV5-4 and TRBJ2-1; 12 bases are a match to TRBD2. V shed 4 bases and J 2 bases; nucleotides not matched to a gene: 7. CDR3 length: 17 residues. Germline CDR1 is SGHNT and CDR2 is YYREEE (reference sequence). The CDR3 nucleotides read TGTGCCAGCAGCGGGGAAGGGACTAGCGGGCCCTACAATGAGCAGTTCTTC. Amino acid sequence: CASSGEGTSGPYNEQFF.

The gene calls are TRBV7-2 and TRBJ2-7; 9 nucleotides line up with TRBD2. CDR3 length equals 16 residues. The V and J ends lost 4 bases and 3 bases, in that order; junction bases with no gene match: 10. Germline V gene sequence: CDR1 SGHTA, CDR2 FQGNSA. CDR3 DNA sequence: TGTGCCAGCAGCTATGTAAGGCTAGCGGGACTCTACGAGCAGTACTTC. It yields the protein CASSYVRLAGLYEQYF.

This rearrangement joins TRBV5-6 to TRBJ2-7; possibly TRBD1 for D (6 bases). In germline, CDR1 is SGHDT, CDR2 YYEEEE. Between the trimmed V and J ends, which lost 4 bases and 2 bases, there was a span of 16 bases. The CDR3 totals 15 residues. CDR3 bases: TGTGCCAGCAGCCCTAGGGGACAAGGGGCCTACGAGCAGTACTTC. This sequence encodes CASSPRGQGAYEQYF.

This clone was counted a single time. This chain uses TRBV7-6 with TRBJ2-2; 7 bases fit TRBD1. This CDR3 spans 15 amino acids. Germline V CDR1 and CDR2: SGHVS, FNYEAQ. The V segment lost 2 bases and the J segment 4 bases; nucleotides outside the gene matches: 4. CDR3 nucleotides: TGTGCCAGCAGCTTAACGGCAGGGGGCACCGGGGAGCTGTTTTTT. This encodes CASSLTAGGTGELFF.

The chain employs TRBV15 and TRBJ2-5; D not resolved. This CDR3 contains 13 residues. Germline assignment: CDR1 LNHNV and CDR2 YYDKDF (reference sequence). Trimming removed 1 base at V and 1 base at J, with 4 bases between. CDR3 DNA sequence: TGTGCCACCAGCAGAGGGCCCCAAGAGACCCAGTACTTC. Translation gives CATSRGPQETQYF.

This chain connects TRBV30 to TRBJ2-7; TRBD2 agrees at 10 bases. CDR1 and CDR2 from the germline V gene are GTSNPN and SVGIG (reference sequence). J was trimmed by 9 bases and V by 1 base; bases with no gene match: 9. The CDR3 has 14 residues. CDR3: CAWSEELAGRGQYF. DNA of the CDR3: TGTGCCTGGAGTGAGGAACTAGCGGGGAGGGGGCAGTACTTC. Supplemented by reference TRBV30 and TRBJ2-7, the full variable domain reads SQTIHQWPATLVQPVGSPLSLECTVEGTSNPNLYWYRQAAGRGLQLLFYSVGIGQISSEVPQNLSASRPQDRQFILSSKKLLLSDSGFYLCAWSEELAGRGQYFGPGTRLTVT.

This clone was seen a handful of times. The chain links TRBV25-1 to TRBJ2-1, with 10 positions matching TRBD2. With V trimmed by 10 bases and J by 0 bases, 3 bases remained unmatched. The CDR3 runs to 14 residues. Germline V gene lookup returns CDR1 MGHDK and CDR2 SYGVNS. This chain's CDR3 is CATSGRASYNEQFF. In nucleotides, the CDR3 is TGTGCCACGAGCGGGAGGGCCTCCTACAATGAGCAGTTCTTC.

This CDR3 reads CASSLWGEGGQPQHF. Here the CDR3 DNA reads TGTGCCAGCAGTTTGTGGGGGGAGGGAGGTCAGCCCCAGCATTTT. V gene TRBV28 combines with J gene TRBJ1-5, with D possibly being TRBD1 (5 bases). V dropped 3 bases and J dropped 6 bases, with 15 bases sitting between them. Germline CDR1 reads MDHEN; CDR2 reads SYDVKM. The CDR3 length is 15 residues.

The chain recombines TRBV27 with TRBJ2-7, with 7 bases fitting TRBD2. CDR1 is MNHEY and CDR2 is SMNVEV in the germline V gene (reference sequence). There are 16 residues in the CDR3. The ends lost 3 bases at V and 3 bases at J; junction bases unmatched: 11. The CDR3 region is CASSLVFGGGVYEQYF. The CDR3 bases are TGTGCCAGCAGTTTGGTCTTCGGGGGAGGGGTCTACGAGCAGTACTTC.

The rearrangement joins TRBV4-3 to TRBJ2-7; 15 bases match TRBD2. CDR3 length: 17 amino acids. CDR1 LGHNA and CDR2 YSLEER come from the germline V gene. V shed 4 bases and J 3 bases; nucleotides not matched to a gene: 7. This chain's CDR3 is CASSLSGTSGRLYEQYF. Here the CDR3 DNA reads TGCGCCAGCAGCCTCTCAGGGACTAGCGGGAGGCTCTACGAGCAGTACTTC.